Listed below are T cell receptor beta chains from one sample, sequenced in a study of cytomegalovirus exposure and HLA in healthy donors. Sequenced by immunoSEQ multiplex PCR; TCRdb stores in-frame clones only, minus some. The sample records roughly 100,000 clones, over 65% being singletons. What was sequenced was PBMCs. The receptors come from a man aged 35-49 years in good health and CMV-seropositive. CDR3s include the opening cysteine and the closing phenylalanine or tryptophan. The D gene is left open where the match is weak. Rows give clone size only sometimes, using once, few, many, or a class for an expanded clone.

DNA: TGTGCCAGCAGTGCCCGGGACAGGTTATACTCTGGGGCCAACGTCCTGACTTTC
CDR3: CASSARDRLYSGANVLTF
J: TRBJ2-6
size: .
V: TRBV2
D: TRBD1

DNA: TGTGCCAGCAGCCCGTGGGACAGGGGGATGAACACTGAAGCTTTCTTT
CDR3: CASSPWDRGMNTEAFF
J: TRBJ1-1
size: .
V: TRBV7-9
D: TRBD1

DNA: TGTGCCAGCAGCTTAGATTCTAGCGGCCGGGGTGCGAGAACTGAAGCTTTCTTT
CDR3: CASSLDSSGRGARTEAFF
J: TRBJ1-1
size: once
V: TRBV11-3
D: .

DNA: TGTGCCAGCAGGGAAACCGGGACAACAGCTTTCTTT
CDR3: CASRETGTTAFF
J: TRBJ1-1
size: .
V: TRBV7-9
D: .

DNA: TGTGCCAGCAGTCACAGGGGCGCCGGGGAGCTGTTTTTT
CDR3: CASSHRGAGELFF
J: TRBJ2-2
size: .
V: TRBV5-4
D: TRBD1

DNA: TGCAGCGTAGCTAGCGAAGAGACCCAGTACTTC
CDR3: CSVASEETQYF
J: TRBJ2-5
size: few
V: TRBV29-1
D: .

DNA: TGCGCCAGCAGCCAAGCCGGACAGGGTTCCTACGAGCAGTACTTC
CDR3: CASSQAGQGSYEQYF
J: TRBJ2-7
size: .
V: TRBV4-1
D: TRBD1

DNA: TGTGCCAGCAGTTACTCGACGGGGAGATCTGAAAAACTGTTTTTT
CDR3: CASSYSTGRSEKLFF
J: TRBJ1-4
size: .
V: TRBV6-5
D: .

DNA: TGTGCCAGCAGCTCGGAGAGTGGTACATTTTCCACCGGGGAGCTGTTTTTT
CDR3: CASSSESGTFSTGELFF
J: TRBJ2-2
size: once
V: TRBV5-8
D: .

DNA: TGTGCCAGCAGCTTCAACCCGGACAGCCGAAGGGGGCAGTACTTC
CDR3: CASSFNPDSRRGQYF
J: TRBJ2-7
size: .
V: TRBV7-8
D: .

DNA: TGCAGCGTTGAACGAGAGTCCTACGAGCAGTACTTC
CDR3: CSVERESYEQYF
J: TRBJ2-7
size: .
V: TRBV29-1
D: .

DNA: TGTGCCAGCAGCCGACTCCTCGGACAGGGGGATTTTGCGGATGGCTACACCTTC
CDR3: CASSRLLGQGDFADGYTF
J: TRBJ1-2
size: .
V: TRBV4-2
D: TRBD1

DNA: TGTGCCAGCAGTTTAAGGGGTACCATGAACACTGAAGCTTTCTTT
CDR3: CASSLRGTMNTEAFF
J: TRBJ1-1
size: .
V: TRBV27
D: .

DNA: TGTGCCTGGAGTCTTCAACAGGGGGCCGGTGGCTACACCTTC
CDR3: CAWSLQQGAGGYTF
J: TRBJ1-2
size: .
V: TRBV30
D: TRBD1

DNA: TGTGCCAGCAGCTTTGGACTCAATAATTCACCCCTCCACTTT
CDR3: CASSFGLNNSPLHF
J: TRBJ1-6
size: once
V: TRBV7-9
D: .

DNA: TGTGCCTGGGAATTAGCGGGTAACTACGAGCAGTACTTC
CDR3: CAWELAGNYEQYF
J: TRBJ2-7
size: .
V: TRBV30
D: TRBD2

DNA: TGTGCCAGCAGTTTAGCAGGGCTAGCGGGGGGTCGGACCGGGGAGCTGTTTTTT
CDR3: CASSLAGLAGGRTGELFF
J: TRBJ2-2
size: .
V: TRBV28
D: TRBD2

DNA: TGTGCCAGCTCACCCCCCGAATCTACCAAAAACATTCAGTACTTC
CDR3: CASSPPESTKNIQYF
J: TRBJ2-4
size: .
V: TRBV18
D: .

DNA: TGTGCCAGCAGCTTACGAGCGGGGGCGCAGTTCTTC
CDR3: CASSLRAGAQFF
J: TRBJ2-1
size: .
V: TRBV11-3
D: TRBD2

DNA: TGTGCCAGCAGCTCCGACGGAGCGGTCACAGATACGCAGTATTTT
CDR3: CASSSDGAVTDTQYF
J: TRBJ2-3
size: .
V: TRBV7-9
D: .

DNA: TGTGCCAGCAGCCAAAAGCTTCGTGGGGGGGGTGAGCAGTTCTTC
CDR3: CASSQKLRGGGEQFF
J: TRBJ2-1
size: .
V: TRBV4-2
D: TRBD2

DNA: TGTGCCAGCAGCCAAGCGGTCGTAGATGGCTACACCTTC
CDR3: CASSQAVVDGYTF
J: TRBJ1-2
size: .
V: TRBV4-2
D: .

DNA: TGTGCCAGCAGCGTAGTGAGAGGAGGCTACACCTTC
CDR3: CASSVVRGGYTF
J: TRBJ1-2
size: .
V: TRBV9
D: .

DNA: TGTGCCAGCAGTTACACTGCAACTAATGAAAAACTGTTTTTT
CDR3: CASSYTATNEKLFF
J: TRBJ1-4
size: .
V: TRBV6-5
D: .

DNA: TGTGCCACCAGCAGAGGCTACAGGGGTAGCTCCTACGAGCAGTACTTC
CDR3: CATSRGYRGSSYEQYF
J: TRBJ2-7
size: .
V: TRBV15
D: TRBD1

DNA: TGTGCTAGCAGCTTCTGGGGGGAAGAGACCCAGTACTTC
CDR3: CASSFWGEETQYF
J: TRBJ2-5
size: .
V: TRBV7-7
D: .

DNA: TGTGCCAGCAGCCCCCGTGGTCACCCTCTCGAGCAGTACTTC
CDR3: CASSPRGHPLEQYF
J: TRBJ2-7
size: few
V: TRBV9
D: .

DNA: TGTGCCAGCAGTTTAGGGGGCCCCAGCACTGAAGCTTTCTTT
CDR3: CASSLGGPSTEAFF
J: TRBJ1-1
size: .
V: TRBV28
D: .

DNA: TGTGCCAGCAGTGTTATTCAGGGCTCCTACAATGAGCAGTTCTTC
CDR3: CASSVIQGSYNEQFF
J: TRBJ2-1
size: .
V: TRBV2
D: .

DNA: TGTGCCAGTAGCCGGACCGGGACTAGCGGCTACGAGCAGTACTTC
CDR3: CASSRTGTSGYEQYF
J: TRBJ2-7
size: .
V: TRBV19
D: TRBD2

DNA: TGTGCCAGCTCAGCAGGGTTGGATGAAAAACTGTTTTTT
CDR3: CASSAGLDEKLFF
J: TRBJ1-4
size: .
V: TRBV18
D: .

DNA: TGTGCCAGCAGTGAGGGGACACATGGCTACAATGAGCAGTTCTTC
CDR3: CASSEGTHGYNEQFF
J: TRBJ2-1
size: .
V: TRBV4-2
D: .

DNA: TGTGCCAGCAGCCAAGATACGTCAACTAAGAACACCGGGGAGCTGTTTTTT
CDR3: CASSQDTSTKNTGELFF
J: TRBJ2-2
size: .
V: TRBV4-2
D: .

DNA: TGTGCCAGCAGTTTTGGGACTAGCGGGCAAGGGGGGCGGTCCTACGAGCAGTACTTC
CDR3: CASSFGTSGQGGRSYEQYF
J: TRBJ2-7
size: once
V: TRBV27
D: TRBD2

DNA: TGTGCCAGCAGCCCCTTGGACAGGGACGGGTACTACGAGCAGTACTTC
CDR3: CASSPLDRDGYYEQYF
J: TRBJ2-7
size: .
V: TRBV5-6
D: TRBD1

DNA: TGTGCCAGCAGCCCTACCGGGACATCCTTTTGGGAGCAGTACTTC
CDR3: CASSPTGTSFWEQYF
J: TRBJ2-7
size: .
V: TRBV6-6
D: .

DNA: TGTGCCAGCAGTGTGCAGGGTACCAAAAACAGTCAGTACTTC
CDR3: CASSVQGTKNSQYF
J: TRBJ2-4
size: .
V: TRBV5-6
D: .

DNA: TGTGCCAGCAGCCAGGGGACAGGAAGCTCCTATAATTCACCCCTCCACTTT
CDR3: CASSQGTGSSYNSPLHF
J: TRBJ1-6
size: few
V: TRBV5-6
D: TRBD1

DNA: TGCAGTGCTTACTATCGAGAGACCCAGTACTTC
CDR3: CSAYYRETQYF
J: TRBJ2-5
size: .
V: TRBV20-1
D: .

DNA: TGTGCCAGCAACCCGTGGGGGGGCCGGGGTGCTGAGCAGTTCTTC
CDR3: CASNPWGGRGAEQFF
J: TRBJ2-1
size: .
V: TRBV7-2
D: .

DNA: TGTGCCAGCAGCTTGGAAGGGACAGGACTTGGCGAGCAGTACTTC
CDR3: CASSLEGTGLGEQYF
J: TRBJ2-7
size: .
V: TRBV5-4
D: TRBD1

DNA: TGCAGTGCTGAGACAAAAGAGCAGTTCTTC
CDR3: CSAETKEQFF
J: TRBJ2-1
size: once
V: TRBV20-1
D: .

DNA: TGTGCCAGCAGTGATGCGGCGGGGGGGTATGAGACCCAGTACTTC
CDR3: CASSDAAGGYETQYF
J: TRBJ2-5
size: once
V: TRBV6-1
D: TRBD2

DNA: TGTGCCAGTAGTCTCCGGGATCCACCCCTCCACTTT
CDR3: CASSLRDPPLHF
J: TRBJ1-6
size: .
V: TRBV19
D: .

DNA: TGTGCCAGCAGCTTACTGGGAGGGGAATCCTACGAGCAGTACTTC
CDR3: CASSLLGGESYEQYF
J: TRBJ2-7
size: .
V: TRBV5-6
D: TRBD2

DNA: TGTGCCTGGACCGGTACTAGGGTAGGGGGCGCAGGCTATGGCTACACCTTC
CDR3: CAWTGTRVGGAGYGYTF
J: TRBJ1-2
size: .
V: TRBV30
D: TRBD1

DNA: TGTGCCAGCAGACAGGGACAGGGGTACTATGGCTACACCTTC
CDR3: CASRQGQGYYGYTF
J: TRBJ1-2
size: .
V: TRBV5-6
D: TRBD1

DNA: TGTGCCAGTAGTTTCAAAGGGGATTATCAGCCCCAGCATTTT
CDR3: CASSFKGDYQPQHF
J: TRBJ1-5
size: .
V: TRBV19
D: .

DNA: TGTGCCAGTAGTGCCTGGCCTAGCGGGGTGACCGGGGAGCTGTTTTTT
CDR3: CASSAWPSGVTGELFF
J: TRBJ2-2
size: .
V: TRBV19
D: TRBD2

DNA: TGTGCCTCCTCCCCACACGTCACAACTAATGAAAAACTGTTTTTT
CDR3: CASSPHVTTNEKLFF
J: TRBJ1-4
size: once
V: TRBV6-6
D: .

DNA: TGTGCCAGCAGGTTCCGGGGGGGGGAGACCCAGTACTTC
CDR3: CASRFRGGETQYF
J: TRBJ2-5
size: .
V: TRBV11-3
D: TRBD2

DNA: TGTGCCAGCAGCCCCCAGGGGGCGGGCACTGAAGCTTTCTTT
CDR3: CASSPQGAGTEAFF
J: TRBJ1-1
size: .
V: TRBV7-8
D: TRBD1

DNA: TGTGCCAGTAGTGTAGCGGGAGGAGGTACAGATACGCAGTATTTT
CDR3: CASSVAGGGTDTQYF
J: TRBJ2-3
size: .
V: TRBV19
D: TRBD2

DNA: TGTGCCAGCAGCCCAGGGTACTCCTACGAGCAGTACTTC
CDR3: CASSPGYSYEQYF
J: TRBJ2-7
size: .
V: TRBV11-2
D: .

DNA: TGTGCCAGCAGTTTTCAACGGGGGTCGCCAGGCTCACCCCTCCACTTT
CDR3: CASSFQRGSPGSPLHF
J: TRBJ1-6
size: .
V: TRBV6-5
D: .